Listed here is a single T cell receptor (beta chain). Its antigen is unidentified. The data were taken from a study of cytomegalovirus exposure and HLA in healthy donors. Findings of the study overall: Most TCR sequences were uncommon, yet certain public TCRs appeared in many donors.

13 Jbeta primers and 60 Vbeta primers were used for the PCR. Data came from immunoSEQ multiplex PCR; TCRdb stores just in-frame clones and leaves some out. The sample contains about 150,000 clones, just under 75% of which appear only once. This CDR3 region has 17 residues. CDR1 LGHNA and CDR2 YSLEER come from the germline V gene. The V and J ends lost 0 bases and 7 bases respectively, with 16 bases between them. The sequenced sample was PBMCs. The chain has TRBV4-3 and TRBJ1-6; the D gene is possibly TRBD1 (6 bases). The receptor comes from a woman between 18 and 29 years old in good health and CMV-seronegative. The CDR3, as DNA: TGCGCCAGCAGCCAAGATGGGGGCCAGGGCCAAAATTCACCCCTCCACTTT. Translated: CASSQDGGQGQNSPLHF.